One and the same sample provided the 28 T cell receptor beta chains below, sequenced in a study of blood T cell repertoires in COVID-19. Method: immunoSEQ multiplex PCR; TCRdb's copy keeps in-frame clones and lacks some. The sample shows 130,000 to 150,000 clones, about 87% of them seen only once. What was sequenced was peripheral blood. The receptors shown here come from a woman in her forties or fifties with acute or convalescent COVID-19.

The V and J genes are TRBV3-1 (or the pseudogene TRBV3-2) and TRBJ2-7; TRBD1 matches at 7 bases. V was pared by 4 bases and J by 5 bases, with 8 bases of the junction left unmatched. Germline-derived CDR1 and CDR2 are LGHDT and YNNKEL (reference sequence). The CDR3 consists of 14 residues. The CDR3 spells CASSRSAQGNEQYF. The CDR3 DNA is TGTGCCAGCAGCCGATCCGCACAGGGGAACGAGCAGTACTTC.

This chain uses TRBV19 with TRBJ2-5; a weak D match, TRBD2 (7 bases). V was pared by 4 bases and J by 5 bases, with 8 bases between. Germline CDR1 LNHDA, CDR2 SQIVND (reference sequence). The CDR3 runs 12 residues. The CDR3, as DNA: TGTGCCAGTAGTAAGGGGGGGGAGACCCAGTACTTC. Protein product: CASSKGGETQYF.

This chain links TRBV28 with TRBJ2-1; possibly TRBD2 for D (5 bases). V was pared by 3 bases and J by 4 bases, with 13 bases between. The CDR3 consists of 15 residues. The germline gives CDR1 MDHEN, CDR2 SYDVKM. The CDR3 here is CASSLAGLLYNEQFF. In DNA form, the CDR3 reads TGTGCCAGCAGTTTGGCGGGTCTCTTATACAATGAGCAGTTCTTC.

J is TRBJ2-7 and V is TRBV5-6, with D possibly TRBD1 on 5 matching bases. The length of the CDR3 is 12 residues. Germline CDR1 and CDR2: SGHDT and YYEEEE. The germline V and J ends were trimmed by 4 bases and 7 bases, with 12 bases remaining between them. The CDR3: CASSTATAEQYF. The CDR3, as DNA: TGTGCCAGCAGCACAGCGACAGCGGAGCAGTACTTC.

This clone was seen only once. V is TRBV6-2 or TRBV6-3 and J is TRBJ2-1; 7 positions agree with TRBD2. The CDR3 is 17 residues long. The junction had 8 bases not matched to a gene; V was cut back by 3 bases and J by 0 bases. Germline V gene sequence: CDR1 MNHEY, CDR2 SVGEGT. The CDR3 DNA follows: TGTGCCAGCAGTTATGAACGTCGCGGGAGCTCCTACAATGAGCAGTTCTTC. Its protein is CASSYERRGSSYNEQFF.

The chain recombines TRBV6-1 with TRBJ2-4; the match to TRBD1 covers 8 bases. The trim removed 1 base at V and 8 bases at J, leaving 7 bases unmatched. Germline CDR1 is MNHNS and CDR2 is SASEGT. This CDR3 is built from 15 residues. The CDR3 sequence: CASSEGDRGEDIQYF. In DNA form, the CDR3 reads TGTGCCAGCAGTGAAGGCGACAGGGGCGAGGACATTCAGTACTTC.

A single count supports this clone. This sequence joins TRBV9 and TRBJ2-7, with D uncertain. Germline CDR1 SGDLS, CDR2 YYNGEE. Trimming removed 0 bases from V and 1 base from J, with 8 bases in between. The CDR3 extends over 14 amino acids. The chain's CDR3 is CASSVALLSYEQYF. The CDR3 bases are TGTGCCAGCAGCGTAGCACTACTATCCTACGAGCAGTACTTC.

This sequence joins TRBV29-1 and TRBJ1-1; 10 nucleotides match TRBD1. V lost 8 bases and J lost 6; bases outside the gene matches: 9. CDR1 and CDR2 from the germline V gene are SQVTM and ANQGSEA. The CDR3 loop spans 13 amino acids. In DNA, the CDR3 is TGCAGCACGGGGACAGGGGTTGGGTCTGAAGCTTTCTTT. Protein: CSTGTGVGSEAFF.

The chain couples TRBV30 to TRBJ2-5; weak D call: TRBD1 (6 bases). Germline CDR1 and CDR2: GTSNPN and SVGIG (reference sequence). The length of the CDR3 is 15 residues. V lost 2 bases, J lost 7 bases, and 20 bases lay in between. The CDR3 protein is CAWSTLQGNYGTQYF. DNA of the CDR3: TGTGCCTGGAGTACCCTACAGGGTAATTACGGGACCCAGTACTTC. The variable domain in full, completed from reference TRBV30 and TRBJ2-5, reads SQTIHQWPATLVQPVGSPLSLECTVEGTSNPNLYWYRQAAGRGLQLLFYSVGIGQISSEVPQNLSASRPQDRQFILSSKKLLLSDSGFYLCAWSTLQGNYGTQYFGPGTRLLVL.

V gene TRBV27 combines with J gene TRBJ2-7, with 9 bases that match TRBD1. CDR1 is MNHEY, CDR2 SMNVEV, per germline (reference sequence). The CDR3 loop spans 13 amino acids. Trimming took 9 bases from V and 1 from J; bases not matched to a gene: 4. The CDR3 DNA sequence: TGTGCCAGGGGACAGGGAGGATCCTACGAGCAGTACTTC. This translates into CARGQGGSYEQYF.

V and J are TRBV7-9 and TRBJ2-7, with 8 bases lining up with TRBD1. V dropped 5 bases and J dropped 1; count of bases not matched to a gene: 10. CDR3 length: 16 amino acids. The germline V gene has CDR1 SEHNR and CDR2 FQNEAQ (reference sequence). CDR3 DNA: TGTGCCAGCAGCCCACTCCCGGGACAGGAGTCCTACGAGCAGTACTTC. It translates to CASSPLPGQESYEQYF.

This sequence joins TRBV29-1 and TRBJ1-4; tentative D call: TRBD1 (6 bases). V lost 6 bases and J lost 3, with 11 bases in between. The germline V gene encodes CDR1 SQVTM and CDR2 ANQGSEA. The CDR3 consists of 13 residues. CDR3 sequence reads: CSVGGQANEKLFF. CDR3 in DNA: TGCAGCGTGGGGGGGCAGGCTAATGAAAAACTGTTTTTT.

The rearrangement uses TRBV5-1 and TRBJ2-2; 7 bases align to TRBD1. The CDR3 length is 15 residues. The J segment lost 2 bases and the V segment lost 4 bases, leaving 5 bases of the junction unmatched. Germline CDR1 SGHRS, CDR2 YFSETQ. CDR3 sequence reads: CASSVGTANTGELFF. DNA for the CDR3: TGCGCCAGCAGCGTCGGGACAGCAAACACCGGGGAGCTGTTTTTT.

CDR3 coding DNA: TGTGCCAGCAGCTTGACGACTAGCGGGAGGCTCAATGAGCAGTTCTTC. Translation: CASSLTTSGRLNEQFF. The chain links TRBV5-4 to TRBJ2-1; TRBD2 matches at 13 bases. This CDR3 is built from 16 residues. The junction had 4 bases not matched to a gene; V was cut back by 1 base and J by 6 bases. Germline V gives CDR1 SGHNT, CDR2 YYREEE (reference sequence). The variable domain in full, with the rest retrieved from reference TRBV5-4 and TRBJ2-1, is ETGVTQSPTHLIKTRGQQVTLRCSSQSGHNTVSWYQQALGQGPQFIFQYYREEENGRGNFPPRFSGLQFPNYSSELNVNALELDDSALYLCASSLTTSGRLNEQFFGPGTRLTVL.

The chain is built from TRBV14 and TRBJ2-7, with 12 bases fitting TRBD2. V lost 2 bases, J lost 4 bases, and 3 bases stayed unmatched. In germline, CDR1 is SGHDN, CDR2 FVKESK. The CDR3 covers 15 residues. CDR3 protein: CASSQLGLAGYEQYF. The DNA for the CDR3 is TGTGCCAGCAGCCAACTCGGACTAGCGGGATACGAGCAGTACTTC.

This chain links TRBV6-5 with TRBJ2-7, with 9 bases identical to TRBD1. This CDR3 comprises 15 residues. The V and J ends lost 2 bases and 6 bases, in that order; junction bases with no gene match: 8. Germline loops: CDR1 MNHEY, CDR2 SVGAGI. CDR3 sequence reads: CASSYGGQGSGEQYF. For the CDR3, the DNA is TGTGCCAGCAGTTACGGGGGACAGGGAAGCGGCGAGCAGTACTTC.

This chain connects TRBV5-4 to TRBJ2-7; maybe TRBD1 (5 bases). Deletions cut 4 bases from V and 1 base from J, with 9 bases between. The CDR3 has 13 amino acids. Germline V gene sequence: CDR1 SGHNT, CDR2 YYREEE (reference sequence). The CDR3 here is CASSRQLSYEQYF. As DNA, the CDR3 is TGTGCCAGCAGCCGACAGTTATCCTACGAGCAGTACTTC.

As DNA, the CDR3 is TGCGCCAGCAGCTTGGCAGGGTATGGCTACACCTTC. Translating gives CASSLAGYGYTF. The chain carries TRBV5-1 and TRBJ1-2, with D maybe TRBD1 (5 bases). V lost 0 bases and J 5 bases, leaving 5 bases between the germline ends. The CDR3 runs 12 residues. CDR1 is SGHRS and CDR2 is YFSETQ in the germline V gene.

V gene TRBV28 combines with J gene TRBJ2-2, with D possibly being TRBD2 (5 bases). In germline, CDR1 is MDHEN, CDR2 SYDVKM. The CDR3 sequence is 14 residues long. V was pared by 2 bases and J by 4 bases, with 8 bases between. The CDR3 protein is CASSLGERTGELFF. CDR3 bases: TGTGCCAGCAGTTTAGGGGAGCGCACCGGGGAGCTGTTTTTT.

This clone was detected a few times. The chain employs TRBV27 and TRBJ1-3, with a weak D call TRBD1 (6 bases). CDR3 length equals 14 residues. Germline CDR1 and CDR2: MNHEY and SMNVEV (reference sequence). V lost 3 bases and J 1 base, leaving 7 bases between the germline ends. The CDR3 nucleotides read TGTGCCAGCAGTTTCAGGGGTTCTGGAAACACCATATATTTT. Its translation: CASSFRGSGNTIYF.

V is TRBV11-3 and J is TRBJ2-7; possible D gene TRBD2, 5 bases. Germline V CDR1 and CDR2: SGHNT, YENEEA. This CDR3 comprises 13 residues. The V end lost 0 bases, the J end lost 6 bases, and 9 bases lay between the germline ends. CDR3 in DNA: TGTGCCAGCAGCTTAGAGAGGGTTACCGAGCAGTACTTC. Its translation is CASSLERVTEQYF.

The chain has TRBV3-1 (or the pseudogene TRBV3-2) and TRBJ2-5; 7 bases line up with TRBD2. The V segment lost 0 bases and the J segment 4 bases; nucleotides outside the gene matches: 8. The CDR3 has 16 residues. Germline assignment: CDR1 LGHDT and CDR2 YNNKEL (reference sequence). Here the CDR3 reads CASSQESGGNLETQYF. The DNA of the CDR3 is TGTGCCAGCAGCCAAGAGTCGGGAGGTAATTTAGAGACCCAGTACTTC.

The J gene is TRBJ2-3, the V gene TRBV29-1; tentative D call: TRBD2 (6 bases). CDR1 is SQVTM and CDR2 is ANQGSEA in the germline V gene. CDR3 length: 14 residues. V was cut by 8 bases and J by 1 base, with 16 bases left in between. The CDR3 DNA follows: TGCAGCTCCCGACTAGGCCCCCGCACAGATACGCAGTATTTT. This translates into CSSRLGPRTDTQYF.

This clone was detected only once. The V and J genes are TRBV21-1 and TRBJ2-5; the DNA was not compared with TRBD2, the D call given in the table. TRBV21-1 counts as a pseudogene. The CDR3 has 21 amino acids. The CDR3 bases are TGTGCCAGCAGCACACAATCTGGGCAAGGGGGGGACCAATGGGGCCAAGAGACCCAGTACTTC. This translates into CASSTQSGQGGDQWGQETQYF.

V gene TRBV11-3 combines with J gene TRBJ2-2, with 12 bases aligning to TRBD2. Germline CDR1 reads SGHNT; CDR2 reads YENEEA. This CDR3 contains 17 residues. V shed 5 bases and J 5 bases; nucleotides not matched to a gene: 9. The CDR3 is CASSHGTSGRRTGELFF. As DNA, the CDR3 is TGTGCCAGCAGCCATGGGACTAGCGGGCGCCGGACCGGGGAGCTGTTTTTT. The whole variable domain, filled in from reference TRBV11-3 and TRBJ2-2, reads EAGVVQSPRYKIIEKKQPVAFWCNPISGHNTLYWYLQNLGQGPELLIRYENEEAVDDSQLPKDRFSAERLKGVDSTLKIQPAELGDSAVYLCASSHGTSGRRTGELFFGEGSRLTVL.

The V call is TRBV12-5, the J call TRBJ2-2; tentative D call: TRBD2 (6 bases). This CDR3 has 17 amino acids. Germline CDR1 reads LGHNT; CDR2 reads FRNRAP. The V end lost 3 bases, the J end lost 0 bases, and 14 bases lay between the germline ends. The CDR3: CASGFPPGGANTGELFF. The DNA of the CDR3 is TGTGCTAGTGGTTTTCCCCCTGGAGGGGCGAACACCGGGGAGCTGTTTTTT. The entire variable domain, with the rest obtained from reference TRBV12-5 and TRBJ2-2, is as follows: DARVTQTPRHKVTEMGQEVTMRCQPILGHNTVFWYRQTMMQGLELLAYFRNRAPLDDSGMPKDRFSAEMPDATLATLKIQPSEPRDSAVYFCASGFPPGGANTGELFFGEGSRLTVL.

This clone has only a few counts. This chain joins TRBV9 and TRBJ1-5, with 9 bases aligning to TRBD1. The CDR3 is 14 amino acids. Germline V lookup: CDR1 SGDLS, CDR2 YYNGEE. J gave up 7 bases and V 4 bases, and 6 bases lay outside the gene matches. The CDR3 DNA reads as TGTGCCAGCAGCTTAACAGGGGGCGGACAGCCCCAGCATTTT. Residues: CASSLTGGGQPQHF.

V gene TRBV6-1 combines with J gene TRBJ1-2; no clear D gene. The germline CDR1 and CDR2 sequences are MNHNS and SASEGT. V lost 1 base and J lost 3, with 9 bases in between. There are 14 residues in the CDR3. The CDR3 DNA reads as TGTGCCAGCAGTGAAGGGCACAGCCACTATGGCTACACCTTC. Translated, it gives CASSEGHSHYGYTF.